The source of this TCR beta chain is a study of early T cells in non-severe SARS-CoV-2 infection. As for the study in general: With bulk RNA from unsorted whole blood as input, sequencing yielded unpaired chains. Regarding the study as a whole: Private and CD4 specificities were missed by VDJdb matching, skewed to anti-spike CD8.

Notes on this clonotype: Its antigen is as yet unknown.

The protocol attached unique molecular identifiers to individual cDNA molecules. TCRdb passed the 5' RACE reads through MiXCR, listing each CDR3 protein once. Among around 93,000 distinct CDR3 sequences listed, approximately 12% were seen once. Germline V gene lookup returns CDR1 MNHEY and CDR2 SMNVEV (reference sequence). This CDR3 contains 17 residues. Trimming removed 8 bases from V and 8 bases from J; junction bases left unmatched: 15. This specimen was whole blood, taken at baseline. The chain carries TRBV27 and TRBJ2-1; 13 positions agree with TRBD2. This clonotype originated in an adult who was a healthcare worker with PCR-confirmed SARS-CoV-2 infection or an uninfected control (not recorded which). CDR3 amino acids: CASAVLLLAGGRHEQFF. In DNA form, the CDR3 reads TGTGCCAGCGCCGTCCTCCTACTAGCGGGAGGGAGGCATGAGCAGTTCTTC.